Listed below are T cell receptor beta chains from one sample, sequenced in a study of molecular identifiers for immune sequencing clone quantification. TCRdb re-called the PCR reads through MiXCR, storing one row per CDR3 protein. This table has 400,000 to 600,000 distinct CDR3 sequences, approximately 25% appearing once. The specimen sequenced was naive CD8+ T cells from blood, with Jurkat cell RNA spiked in. Receptors originate from a human donor in good health. Some libraries in this study had Jurkat cell RNA spiked in. CDR3s include the opening cysteine and the closing phenylalanine or tryptophan. D genes are given only for firm matches. The listing skips clone size in some rows; elsewhere it reads once, few, many or a size class.

V: TRBV4-1; length: 13; D: TRBD1; size: -; J: TRBJ2-5; CDR3: CASSQRQGETQYF; DNA: TGCGCCAGCAGCCAACGACAGGGGGAGACCCAGTACTTC
V: TRBV20-1; length: 15; D: TRBD1; size: many; J: TRBJ1-5; CDR3: CSAPSWDSSNQPQHF; DNA: TGCAGTGCCCCGTCTTGGGACAGTAGCAATCAGCCCCAGCATTTT
V: TRBV20-1; length: 14; D: TRBD1; size: many; J: TRBJ1-1; CDR3: CSARGQGANAEAFF; DNA: TGCAGTGCTAGAGGACAGGGGGCTAACGCTGAAGCTTTCTTT
V: TRBV7-9; length: 14; D: -; size: few; J: TRBJ1-4; CDR3: CASSFVQADEKLFF; DNA: TGTGCCAGCAGCTTTGTCCAGGCAGACGAAAAACTGTTTTTT
V: TRBV30; length: 14; D: -; size: -; J: TRBJ1-1; CDR3: CAWSVNGQSAEAFF; DNA: TGTGCCTGGAGCGTAAACGGACAGAGCGCTGAAGCTTTCTTT
V: TRBV27; length: 17; D: -; size: -; J: TRBJ2-6; CDR3: CASSLITPGSGANVLTF; DNA: TGTGCCAGCAGTTTAATAACCCCAGGCTCTGGGGCCAACGTCCTGACTTTC
V: TRBV19; length: 19; D: TRBD2; size: -; J: TRBJ2-3; CDR3: CASSSPPGLAVLYVDTRYF; DNA: TGTGCCAGTAGTTCTCCCCCGGGACTAGCAGTCCTCTATGTCGATACGCGGTATTTT
V: TRBV15; length: 14; D: TRBD1; size: many; J: TRBJ2-7; CDR3: CATRTGTGLREQYF; DNA: TGTGCCACCAGAACCGGGACAGGGCTACGCGAGCAGTACTTC
V: TRBV12-3/TRBV12-4; length: 16; D: TRBD1; size: -; J: TRBJ2-2; CDR3: CASSPTGKINTGELFF; DNA: TGTGCCAGCAGCCCGACAGGGAAGATAAACACCGGGGAGCTGTTTTTT
V: TRBV27; length: 13; D: -; size: few; J: TRBJ2-7; CDR3: CASSPQGGREQYF; DNA: TGTGCCAGCAGTCCCCAAGGGGGGCGCGAGCAGTACTTC
V: TRBV25-1; length: 14; D: -; size: many; J: TRBJ2-7; CDR3: CASSEVGNSYEQYF; DNA: TGTGCCAGCAGTGAGGTCGGAAACTCCTACGAGCAGTACTTC
V: TRBV4-1; length: 17; D: -; size: -; J: TRBJ2-2; CDR3: CASSQEDEGRVGGELFF; DNA: TGCGCCAGCAGCCAAGAAGACGAGGGGCGTGTGGGCGGGGAGCTGTTTTTT
V: TRBV27; length: 14; D: -; size: -; J: TRBJ1-3; CDR3: CASSPRGVGNTIYF; DNA: TGTGCCAGCAGTCCCAGGGGAGTTGGAAACACCATATATTTT
V: TRBV12-3/TRBV12-4; length: 15; D: -; size: -; J: TRBJ1-2; CDR3: CASSLRDSLSDGYTF; DNA: TGTGCCAGCAGCCTCCGGGACTCCTTATCGGATGGCTACACCTTC
V: TRBV7-9; length: 15; D: TRBD2; size: -; J: TRBJ2-1; CDR3: CASSWSGGYYNEQLF; DNA: TGTGCCAGCAGCTGGAGCGGGGGGTACTACAATGAGCAGCTCTTC
V: TRBV5-4; length: 14; D: -; size: many; J: TRBJ2-2; CDR3: CASSLRGNTGELFF; DNA: TGTGCCAGCAGCTTGAGGGGGAACACCGGGGAGCTGTTTTTT